The clone carrying this TCR beta chain was detected a few times. The antigen remains unidentified. The table came from immunoSEQ multiplex PCR; TCRdb's copy has only in-frame clones and leaves some out. The sample lists about 110,000 clones, around 91% seen once, with less than 25% in the top ten. This sample is drawn from a study of T cell responses to AZD1222 COVID-19 vaccine. About the study: Pooling covered second doses at about 4 or about 12 weeks. Study outcomes and limitations: Of spike-specific TCRs, nearly half reportedly target regions left unmutated in variants. No day 14 peak samples; only post-peak repertoires were characterized.

The CDR3 covers 14 residues. CDR1 and CDR2 from the germline V gene are SGHRS and YFSETQ. The V gene end was trimmed by 6 bases and the J gene end by 10 bases; junction bases not matched to a gene: 12. Specimen: peripheral blood, collected on day 0 of AZD1222 vaccination. This TCR was recovered from an adult in good health. The J gene is TRBJ1-1, the V gene TRBV5-1; the match to TRBD1 covers 10 bases. The CDR3 nucleotides are TGCGCCAGCAACATCGGACAGGGGGTTTTCGGAGCTTTCTTT. Translated, it gives CASNIGQGVFGAFF.